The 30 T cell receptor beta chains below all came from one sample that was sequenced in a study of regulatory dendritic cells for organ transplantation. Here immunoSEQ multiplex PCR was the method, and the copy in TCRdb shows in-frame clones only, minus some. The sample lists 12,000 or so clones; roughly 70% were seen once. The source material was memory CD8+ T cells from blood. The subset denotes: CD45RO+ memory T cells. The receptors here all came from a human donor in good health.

DNA of the CDR3: TGTGCCAGCAGCTTGCGGGGACAGCGGCCGACCTTC. It codes for CASSLRGQRPTF. This rearrangement joins TRBV4-2 to TRBJ1-2, with 7 bases that match TRBD1. J gave up 14 bases and V 5 bases, and 11 bases lay outside the gene matches. CDR3 length: 12 residues. CDR1 and CDR2 from the germline V gene are LGHNA and YNFKEQ.

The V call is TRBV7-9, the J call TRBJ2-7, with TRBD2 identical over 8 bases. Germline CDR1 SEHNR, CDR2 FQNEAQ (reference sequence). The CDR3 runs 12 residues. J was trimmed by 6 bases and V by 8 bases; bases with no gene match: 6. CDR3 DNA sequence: TGTGCCAGCTCCGGGGGGGGCGCCGAGCAGTACTTC. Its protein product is CASSGGGAEQYF.

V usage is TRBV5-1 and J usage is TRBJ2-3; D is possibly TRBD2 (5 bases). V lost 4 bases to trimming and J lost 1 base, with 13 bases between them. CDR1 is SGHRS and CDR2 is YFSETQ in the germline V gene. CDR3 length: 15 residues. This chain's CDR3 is CASSQSGGRTDTQYF. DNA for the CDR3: TGCGCCAGCAGCCAGTCAGGAGGCCGCACAGATACGCAGTATTTT.

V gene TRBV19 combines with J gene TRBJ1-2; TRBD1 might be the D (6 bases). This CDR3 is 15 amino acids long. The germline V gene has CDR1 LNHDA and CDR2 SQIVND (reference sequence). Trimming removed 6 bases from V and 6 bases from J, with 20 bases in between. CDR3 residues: CASRREGGRQDGYTF. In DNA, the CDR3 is TGTGCCAGTAGAAGAGAGGGGGGTCGCCAGGATGGCTACACCTTC.

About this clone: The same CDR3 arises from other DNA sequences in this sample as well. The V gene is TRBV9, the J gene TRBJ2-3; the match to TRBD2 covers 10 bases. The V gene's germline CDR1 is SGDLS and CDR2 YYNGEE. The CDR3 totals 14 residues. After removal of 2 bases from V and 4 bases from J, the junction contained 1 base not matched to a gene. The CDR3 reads CASSVSGRADTQYF. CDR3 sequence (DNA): TGTGCCAGCAGCGTGAGCGGGAGGGCAGATACGCAGTATTTT.

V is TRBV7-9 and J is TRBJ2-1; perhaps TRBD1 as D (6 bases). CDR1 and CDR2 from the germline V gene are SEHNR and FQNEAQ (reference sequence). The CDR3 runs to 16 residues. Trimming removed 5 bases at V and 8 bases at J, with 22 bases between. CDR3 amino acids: CASSPREGVRIDEQFF. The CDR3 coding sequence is TGTGCCAGCAGCCCGCGAGAGGGGGTAAGAATTGATGAGCAGTTCTTC.

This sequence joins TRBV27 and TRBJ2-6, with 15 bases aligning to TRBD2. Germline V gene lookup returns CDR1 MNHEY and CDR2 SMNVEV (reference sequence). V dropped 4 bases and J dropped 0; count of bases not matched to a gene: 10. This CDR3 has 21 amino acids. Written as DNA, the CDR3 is TGTGCCAGCAGTTCATACGGACTAGCGGGAGGGGAGCTCTCTGGGGCCAACGTCCTGACTTTC. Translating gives CASSSYGLAGGELSGANVLTF.

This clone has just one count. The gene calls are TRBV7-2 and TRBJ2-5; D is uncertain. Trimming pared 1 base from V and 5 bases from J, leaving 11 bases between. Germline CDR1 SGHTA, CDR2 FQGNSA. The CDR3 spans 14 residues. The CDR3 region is CASSLGVNLETQYF. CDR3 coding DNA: TGTGCCAGCAGCTTAGGGGTTAACCTGGAGACCCAGTACTTC.

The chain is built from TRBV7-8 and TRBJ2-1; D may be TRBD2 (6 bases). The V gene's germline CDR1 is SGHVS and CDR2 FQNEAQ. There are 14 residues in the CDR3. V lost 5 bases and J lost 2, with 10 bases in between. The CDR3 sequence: CASSPGDPYNEQFF. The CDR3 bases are TGTGCCAGCAGCCCGGGGGACCCCTACAATGAGCAGTTCTTC. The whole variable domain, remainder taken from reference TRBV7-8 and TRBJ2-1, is GAGVSQSPRYKVAKRGQDVALRCDPISGHVSLFWYQQALGQGPEFLTYFQNEAQLDKSGLPSDRFFAERPEGSVSTLKIQRTQQEDSAVYLCASSPGDPYNEQFFGPGTRLTVL.

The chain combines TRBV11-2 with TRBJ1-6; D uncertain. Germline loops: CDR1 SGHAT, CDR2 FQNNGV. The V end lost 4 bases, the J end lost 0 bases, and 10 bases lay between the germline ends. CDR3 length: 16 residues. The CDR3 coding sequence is TGTGCCAGCAGCTCGAGTTTAAGCTCCTATAATTCACCCCTCCACTTT. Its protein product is CASSSSLSSYNSPLHF.

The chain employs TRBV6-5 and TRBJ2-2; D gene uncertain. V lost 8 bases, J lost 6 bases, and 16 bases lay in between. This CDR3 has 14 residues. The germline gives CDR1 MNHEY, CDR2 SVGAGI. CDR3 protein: CASSPLISSGELFF. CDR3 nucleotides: TGTGCCAGCTCGCCCTTGATCTCTTCCGGGGAGCTGTTTTTT.

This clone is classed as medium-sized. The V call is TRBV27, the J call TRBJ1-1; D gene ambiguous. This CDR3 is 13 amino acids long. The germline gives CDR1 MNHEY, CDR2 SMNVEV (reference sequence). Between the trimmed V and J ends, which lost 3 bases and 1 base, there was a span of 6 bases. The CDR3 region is CASSFSRNTEAFF. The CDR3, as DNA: TGTGCCAGCAGTTTCTCCAGGAACACTGAAGCTTTCTTT.

The CDR3 spells CASSPPGPYF. In DNA form, the CDR3 reads TGTGCCAGCAGTCCCCCGGGGCCGTATTTT. The V and J genes are TRBV28 and TRBJ2-3; D might be TRBD1 or TRBD2, each matching 5 bases. The CDR3 runs 10 residues. Looked up from germline, CDR1 is MDHEN and CDR2 is SYDVKM. V dropped 5 bases and J dropped 14 bases, with 11 bases sitting between them.

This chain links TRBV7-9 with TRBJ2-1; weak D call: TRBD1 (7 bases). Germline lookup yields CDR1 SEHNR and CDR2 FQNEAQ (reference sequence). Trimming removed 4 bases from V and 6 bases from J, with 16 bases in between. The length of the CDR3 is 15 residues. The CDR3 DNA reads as TGTGCCAGCAGCTACGGCAGGGGGGCCACCAATGAGCAGTTCTTC. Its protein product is CASSYGRGATNEQFF. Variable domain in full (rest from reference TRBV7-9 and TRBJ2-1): DTGVSQNPRHKITKRGQNVTFRCDPISEHNRLYWYRQTLGQGPEFLTYFQNEAQLEKSRLLSDRFSAERPKGSFSTLEIQRTEQGDSAMYLCASSYGRGATNEQFFGPGTRLTVL.

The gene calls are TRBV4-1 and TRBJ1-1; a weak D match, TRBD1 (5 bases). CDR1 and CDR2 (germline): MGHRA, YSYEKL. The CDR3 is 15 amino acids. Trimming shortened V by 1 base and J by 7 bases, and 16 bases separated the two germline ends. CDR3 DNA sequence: TGCGCCAGCAGCCAAGGTTTGGGGGGTGGGATTGAAGCTTTCTTT. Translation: CASSQGLGGGIEAFF.

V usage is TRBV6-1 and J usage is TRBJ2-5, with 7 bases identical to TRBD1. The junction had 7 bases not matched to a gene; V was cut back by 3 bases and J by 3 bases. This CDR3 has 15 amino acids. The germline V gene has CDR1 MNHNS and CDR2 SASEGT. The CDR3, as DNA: TGTGCCAGCAGTGAGCTACAGGGGTCAAAAGAGACCCAGTACTTC. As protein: CASSELQGSKETQYF.

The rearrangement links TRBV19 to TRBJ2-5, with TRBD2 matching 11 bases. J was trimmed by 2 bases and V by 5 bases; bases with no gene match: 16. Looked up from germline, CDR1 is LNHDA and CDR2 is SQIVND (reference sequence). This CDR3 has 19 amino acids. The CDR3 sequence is CASSDRTGLTSGKQETQYF. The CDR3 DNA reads TGTGCCAGTAGTGACAGGACAGGCCTGACTAGCGGGAAACAAGAGACCCAGTACTTC. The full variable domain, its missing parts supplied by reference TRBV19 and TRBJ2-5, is DGGITQSPKYLFRKEGQNVTLSCEQNLNHDAMYWYRQDPGQGLRLIYYSQIVNDFQKGDIAEGYSVSREKKESFPLTVTSAQKNPTAFYLCASSDRTGLTSGKQETQYFGPGTRLLVL.

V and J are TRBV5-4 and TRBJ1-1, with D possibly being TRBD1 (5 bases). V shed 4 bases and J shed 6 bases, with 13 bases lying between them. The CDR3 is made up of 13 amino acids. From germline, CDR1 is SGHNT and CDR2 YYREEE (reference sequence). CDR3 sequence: CASSLDRDSEAFF. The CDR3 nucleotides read TGTGCCAGCAGCCTCGACAGAGACTCTGAAGCTTTCTTT.

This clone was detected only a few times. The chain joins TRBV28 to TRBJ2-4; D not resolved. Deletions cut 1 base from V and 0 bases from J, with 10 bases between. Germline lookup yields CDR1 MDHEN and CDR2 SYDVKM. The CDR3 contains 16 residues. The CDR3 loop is CASSLYQSLAKNIQYF. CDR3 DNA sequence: TGTGCCAGCAGTTTATATCAATCTCTAGCCAAAAACATTCAGTACTTC.

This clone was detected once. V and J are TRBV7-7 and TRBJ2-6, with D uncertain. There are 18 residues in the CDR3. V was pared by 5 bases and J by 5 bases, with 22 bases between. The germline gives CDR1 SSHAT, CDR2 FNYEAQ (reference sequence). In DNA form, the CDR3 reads TGTGCCAGCAGCCACGGGTCTAAGCCACAAAGTCGGGCCAACGTCCTGACTTTC. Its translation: CASSHGSKPQSRANVLTF.

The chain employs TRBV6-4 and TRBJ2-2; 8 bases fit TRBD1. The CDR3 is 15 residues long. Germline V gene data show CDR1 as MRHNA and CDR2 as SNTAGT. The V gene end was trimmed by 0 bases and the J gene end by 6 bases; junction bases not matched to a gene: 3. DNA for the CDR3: TGTGCCAGCAGTGACTCGGACAGGGCGGCCGGGGAGCTGTTTTTT. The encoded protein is CASSDSDRAAGELFF.

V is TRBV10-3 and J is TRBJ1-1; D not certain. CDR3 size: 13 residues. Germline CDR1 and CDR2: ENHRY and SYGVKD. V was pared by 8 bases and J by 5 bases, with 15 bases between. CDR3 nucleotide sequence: TGTGCCATCTTAGCCGGCGGCAGGACTGAAGCTTTCTTT. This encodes CAILAGGRTEAFF.

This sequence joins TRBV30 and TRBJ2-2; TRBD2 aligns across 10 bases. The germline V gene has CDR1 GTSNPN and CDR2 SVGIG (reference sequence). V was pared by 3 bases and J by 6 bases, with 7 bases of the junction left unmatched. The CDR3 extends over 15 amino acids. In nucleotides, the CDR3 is TGTGCCTGGAGCCCGCTTAGCGGGGGGCCCGGGGAGCTGTTTTTT. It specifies CAWSPLSGGPGELFF.

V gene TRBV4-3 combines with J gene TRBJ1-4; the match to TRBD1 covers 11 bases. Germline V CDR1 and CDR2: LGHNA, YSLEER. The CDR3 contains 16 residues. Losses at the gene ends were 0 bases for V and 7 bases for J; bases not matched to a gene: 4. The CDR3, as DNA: TGCGCCAGCAGCCAAGATACCGGGACAGGGGGTGAAAAACTGTTTTTT. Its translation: CASSQDTGTGGEKLFF.

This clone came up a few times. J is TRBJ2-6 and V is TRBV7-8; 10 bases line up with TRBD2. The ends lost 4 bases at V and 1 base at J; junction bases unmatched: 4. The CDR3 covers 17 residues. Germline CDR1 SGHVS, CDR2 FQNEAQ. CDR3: CASSSVAGGSGANVLTF. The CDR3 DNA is TGTGCCAGCAGCTCCGTAGCGGGAGGATCTGGGGCCAACGTCCTGACTTTC.

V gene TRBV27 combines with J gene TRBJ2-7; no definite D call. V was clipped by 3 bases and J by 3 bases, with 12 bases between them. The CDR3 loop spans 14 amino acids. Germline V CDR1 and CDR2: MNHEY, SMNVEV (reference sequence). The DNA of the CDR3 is TGTGCCAGCAGTTTGGTGGGAACGGGCTACGAGCAGTACTTC. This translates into CASSLVGTGYEQYF.

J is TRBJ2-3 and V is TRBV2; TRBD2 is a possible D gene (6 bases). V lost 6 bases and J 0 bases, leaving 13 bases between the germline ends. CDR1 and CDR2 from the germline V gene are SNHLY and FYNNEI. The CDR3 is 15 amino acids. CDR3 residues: CASRASVSSTDTQYF. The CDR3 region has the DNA TGTGCCAGCAGGGCTAGCGTGTCTAGCACAGATACGCAGTATTTT. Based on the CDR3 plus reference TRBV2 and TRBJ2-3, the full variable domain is EPEVTQTPSHQVTQMGQEVILRCVPISNHLYFYWYRQILGQKVEFLVSFYNNEISEKSEIFDDQFSVERPDGSNFTLKIRSTKLEDSAMYFCASRASVSSTDTQYFGPGTRLTVL.

The CDR3 loop is CASSQGGQNTQPQHF. CDR3 bases: TGTGCCAGCAGCCAAGGAGGACAGAACACTCAGCCCCAGCATTTT. V gene TRBV4-2 combines with J gene TRBJ1-5; D perhaps matches TRBD1 (6 bases). CDR3 size: 15 residues. Germline V gene sequence: CDR1 LGHNA, CDR2 YNFKEQ. Trimming shortened V by 1 base and J by 6 bases, and 13 bases separated the two germline ends.

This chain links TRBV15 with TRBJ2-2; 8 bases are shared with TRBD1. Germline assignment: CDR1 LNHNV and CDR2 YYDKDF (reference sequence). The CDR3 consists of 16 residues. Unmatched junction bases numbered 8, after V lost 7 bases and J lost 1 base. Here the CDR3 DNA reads TGTGCCACCATGCGCCGGGACAGGAGGAACACCGGGGAGCTGTTTTTT. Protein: CATMRRDRRNTGELFF.

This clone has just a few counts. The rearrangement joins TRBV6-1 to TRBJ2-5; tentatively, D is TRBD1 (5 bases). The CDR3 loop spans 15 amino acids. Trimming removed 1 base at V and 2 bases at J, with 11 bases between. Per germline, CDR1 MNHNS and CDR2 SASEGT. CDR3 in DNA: TGTGCCAGCAGTGAAGATCAGGGTATACAAGAGACCCAGTACTTC. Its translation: CASSEDQGIQETQYF.